This T cell receptor beta chain was captured in a study of shared T cell receptors in the human thymus (dated by TCRdb to about 2021). Context from the whole study: The study investigated the way shared, self-reactive T-cell receptor alpha chains are produced in the human thymus.

As concerns this clone: It lacks a known antigen. Per-base qualities were not stored, and no clone one base away is much larger.

Preparation of the library involved the immunoSEQ multiplex PCR assay. TCRdb obtained this table from immuneACCESS and retained in-frame rearrangements with V and J assigned. These tables miss some clones; where compared with another copy, unresolved V genes account for less than half of the shortfall, and the remainder is unexplained. The sample data list hundreds of thousands of clones, and approximately 87% of these were observed just once. The ten top clones hold 0.008% to 0.011% of the sample. The CDR3 has 12 amino acids, counting the end cysteine and phenylalanine. Only the CDR3 DNA stays, 36 bases, in frame from base 1. V is shortened by 8 bases, J by 2 bases, and the region joining them spans 10 bases. Sequences MGHDK (CDR1) and SYGVNS (CDR2) are obtained from the germline V gene. This sample was also put to use in a study of human thymus T cells. From the second report: The donors were immunologically healthy infants in Finland who had open corrective cardiac surgery for congenital heart defects. Thymus tissue was collected as surgical resects that were removed during corrective cardiac surgery. Biased V and J gene segment usage appeared to be present in both thymic and peripheral blood repertoires. The related research reported highly overlapping thymic TCR repertoires among unrelated individuals. The study used fewer than ten infant thymus samples plus four related peripheral blood samples to characterize TCR alpha and beta repertoires. Donor ages ranged from about 7 to 244 days, and the cohort comprised about six male and a couple of female infants. Thymocytes were mechanically released from the tissue and were stored as pellets of about 8.5-31 million cells at -70 degrees C. Genomic DNA was extracted from frozen cell pellets with a QIAsymphony instrument. TCRB and TCRAD loci were amplified from a standardized quantity of quality-controlled genomic DNA using the immunoSEQ multiplex PCR assay. The amplicons spanned the V(D)J region and were long enough to cover the CDR3 and allow V and J genes to be identified. The amplicons were sequenced on an Illumina platform via the commercial immunoSEQ service. Corrections for primer bias and sequencing errors followed previously described methods, while TCRAD and TCRB definitions were based on the IMGT database. immunoSEQ Analyzer 3.0 and VDJTools were used for repertoire analysis, which covered basic statistics, V/J segment usage, diversity estimates, rarefaction and pairwise overlap. Diversity was estimated using the Chao1, ChaoE, Efron-Thisted, Shannon and inverse Simpson indices, and was also estimated on datasets down-sampled to the size of the smallest sample. Repertoire overlap was determined by strict matching of CDR3 nucleotide sequence, V gene and J gene, and Jaccard-based multidimensional scaling clustering was applied. Thymus samples yielded on average roughly 810,000 unique TCRB clonotypes, compared with 75,000 to 85,000 from blood samples.

This receptor was obtained from a boy under three years old with a congenital heart defect. Donor details come from another sample of the same person, matched by shared clones. This receptor chain uses TRBV25-1 and TRBJ2-7; no D segment can be confidently identified. Sequencing used thymocytes. The DNA sequence reads TGTGCCAGCCCGACACAAGCCTACGAGCAGTACTTC. The translation is CASPTQAYEQYF.